A single T cell receptor beta chain is shown here with its context. What it binds is unknown. The data derive from a study of shared clonotypes between healthy human individuals. Deep was the level at which the assay was run. Profiling relied on immunoSEQ multiplex PCR, and the TCRdb table lists in-frame clones only, not all of them. The table lists roughly 2,000,000 clones, around 93% of them singletons. As defined, naive CD8 cells were CD45RO-negative and positively selected for CCR7, with terminally differentiated effector memory CD45RA+ cells excluded. The study, taken as a whole, reports: The study drew on few donors, limiting represented genetic and exposure-history diversity. Only blood was sampled; tissue repertoires likely differ.

The sequenced material came from naive CD8+ T cells from PBMCs. The sequence was collected from a man younger than 35 in good health. Some clones in this sample may be carry-over from other donors' samples.

The CDR3 bases are TGTGCCAGCAGCGTAGCGGGAGGCCGGGGAGATACGCAGTATTTT. Translation: CASSVAGGRGDTQYF. V is TRBV9 and J is TRBJ2-3; 7 bases agree with TRBD2. Trimming removed 0 bases from V and 5 bases from J; junction bases left unmatched: 6. CDR3 length: 15 residues. Per the germline V gene, CDR1 is SGDLS and CDR2 is YYNGEE.